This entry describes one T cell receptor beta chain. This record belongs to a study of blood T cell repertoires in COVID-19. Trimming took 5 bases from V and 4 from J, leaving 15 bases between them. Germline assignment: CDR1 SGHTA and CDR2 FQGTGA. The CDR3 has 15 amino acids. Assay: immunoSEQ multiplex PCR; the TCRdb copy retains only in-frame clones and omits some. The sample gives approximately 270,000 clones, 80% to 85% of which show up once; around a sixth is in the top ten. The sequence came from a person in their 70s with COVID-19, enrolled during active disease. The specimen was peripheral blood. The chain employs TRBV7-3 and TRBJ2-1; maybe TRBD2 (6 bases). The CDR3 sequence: CASSPGDGAYNEQFF. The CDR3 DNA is TGTGCCAGCAGCCCGGGGGACGGAGCTTACAATGAGCAGTTCTTC. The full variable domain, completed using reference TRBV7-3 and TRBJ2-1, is GAGVSQTPSNKVTEKGKYVELRCDPISGHTALYWYRQSLGQGPEFLIYFQGTGAADDSGLPNDRFFAVRPEGSVSTLKIQRTERGDSAVYLCASSPGDGAYNEQFFGPGTRLTVL.